The next 27 T cell receptor beta chains were all read from a single sample in a study of blood T cell repertoires in COVID-19. Profiling relied on immunoSEQ multiplex PCR, and the TCRdb table lists in-frame clones only, not all of them. Of fewer than 250,000 clones in the sample, approximately 84% were seen once. The sample was peripheral blood. The receptors originated from an older woman with active or convalescent COVID-19.

The chain employs TRBV5-1 and TRBJ2-7; TRBD2 matches at 15 bases. The CDR3 loop spans 17 amino acids. J lost 1 base, V lost 7 bases, and 9 bases had no gene match. Germline lookup yields CDR1 SGHRS and CDR2 YFSETQ. The CDR3 loop reads CASGPGLAGGDSYEQYF. The CDR3 coding sequence is TGCGCCAGCGGCCCGGGACTAGCGGGAGGTGATTCCTACGAGCAGTACTTC. The full variable domain, its missing parts supplied by reference TRBV5-1 and TRBJ2-7, is KAGVTQTPRYLIKTRGQQVTLSCSPISGHRSVSWYQQTPGQGLQFLFEYFSETQRNKGNFPGRFSGRQFSNSRSEMNVSTLELGDSALYLCASGPGLAGGDSYEQYFGPGTRLTVT.

V gene TRBV7-9 combines with J gene TRBJ2-2; D remains ambiguous. Germline V lookup: CDR1 SEHNR, CDR2 FQNEAQ (reference sequence). The CDR3 consists of 14 residues. Trimming cost V 3 bases and J 0 bases, with 5 bases left between them. CDR3 region: CASSFRANTGELFF. The CDR3 DNA reads TGTGCCAGCAGCTTTAGAGCGAACACCGGGGAGCTGTTTTTT. Variable domain in full (rest from reference TRBV7-9 and TRBJ2-2): DTGVSQNPRHKITKRGQNVTFRCDPISEHNRLYWYRQTLGQGPEFLTYFQNEAQLEKSRLLSDRFSAERPKGSFSTLEIQRTEQGDSAMYLCASSFRANTGELFFGEGSRLTVL.

This chain links TRBV19 with TRBJ1-1, with D hard to call. The V gene's germline CDR1 is LNHDA and CDR2 SQIVND (reference sequence). Trimming took 1 base from V and 0 from J, leaving 12 bases between them. The CDR3 has 16 amino acids. In nucleotides, the CDR3 is TGTGCCAGTAGTATAGCGGAGTATACGGTGAACACTGAAGCTTTCTTT. Protein: CASSIAEYTVNTEAFF.

This chain joins TRBV9 and TRBJ1-2; weak D call: TRBD1 (6 bases). The CDR3 totals 14 residues. V dropped 6 bases and J dropped 0 bases, with 12 bases sitting between them. Germline V gene sequence: CDR1 SGDLS, CDR2 YYNGEE. The CDR3 spells CASTLRDTNYGYTF. The CDR3 coding sequence is TGTGCCAGCACCCTCCGGGACACTAACTATGGCTACACCTTC.

Notes on this clone: Other DNA sequences in this sample translate to the same CDR3. The V gene is TRBV7-9, the J gene TRBJ2-1; D unclear. Germline V lookup: CDR1 SEHNR, CDR2 FQNEAQ (reference sequence). There are 14 residues in the CDR3. The V end was cut by 0 bases, the J end by 0 bases, with 3 bases between. The CDR3 region is CASSLASSYNEQFF. CDR3 in DNA: TGTGCCAGCAGCTTAGCGAGCTCCTACAATGAGCAGTTCTTC.

The CDR3 DNA reads TGTGCCAAAACCCGGGGGGGGGAAGGCTATGGCTACACCTTC. Its translation is CAKTRGGEGYGYTF. V is TRBV10-3 and J is TRBJ1-2; a weak D match, TRBD1 (5 bases). V lost 10 bases, J lost 4 bases, and 19 bases lay in between. This CDR3 comprises 14 residues. In germline, CDR1 is ENHRY, CDR2 SYGVKD.

The chain couples TRBV28 to TRBJ1-5; 8 positions match TRBD1. V dropped 4 bases and J dropped 2; count of bases not matched to a gene: 7. In germline, CDR1 is MDHEN, CDR2 SYDVKM. CDR3 length: 16 residues. The CDR3 here is CASSSPTGGGNQPQHF. The CDR3 bases are TGTGCCAGCAGTTCCCCCACAGGGGGTGGCAATCAGCCCCAGCATTTT.

The rearrangement uses TRBV6-4 and TRBJ1-2, with TRBD1 identical over 9 bases. The CDR3 sequence is 13 residues long. The V gene's germline CDR1 is MRHNA and CDR2 SNTAGT. V lost 6 bases to trimming and J lost 8 bases; unmatched junction nucleotides: 7. Here the CDR3 DNA reads TGTGCCAGCAGGGGCCGGACAGGGGAAGGCTACACCTTC. Translated: CASRGRTGEGYTF.

The rearrangement links TRBV29-1 to TRBJ2-1; D perhaps matches TRBD1 (6 bases). CDR1 and CDR2 (germline): SQVTM, ANQGSEA. The CDR3 spans 14 residues. Trimming removed 6 bases at V and 9 bases at J, with 21 bases between. CDR3 nucleotides: TGCAGCGTCGCCACCACAGGGTGGTCCGTTGAGCAGTTCTTC. It encodes CSVATTGWSVEQFF.

V usage is TRBV19 and J usage is TRBJ2-1; 8 positions match TRBD2. Germline CDR1 LNHDA, CDR2 SQIVND (reference sequence). This CDR3 is 15 amino acids long. With 9 bases clipped from V and 2 bases from J, the junction kept 9 bases outside the gene matches. CDR3 DNA: TGTGCCAGCTTGAATTTAGCGGGACCCTACAATGAGCAGTTCTTC. As protein: CASLNLAGPYNEQFF.

The chain links TRBV4-1 to TRBJ2-1, with 12 bases that match TRBD2. The CDR3 contains 20 residues. From germline, CDR1 is MGHRA and CDR2 YSYEKL. The ends lost 2 bases at V and 7 bases at J; junction bases unmatched: 18. The CDR3 is CASSQTPLSSGRARGNEQFF. In DNA, the CDR3 is TGCGCCAGCAGCCAAACGCCGCTTTCTAGCGGGAGGGCCAGGGGGAATGAGCAGTTCTTC.

The count of this clone is one. J is TRBJ2-1 and V is TRBV5-1; a weak D match, TRBD1 (6 bases). V was clipped by 1 base and J by 2 bases, with 10 bases between them. The CDR3 is made up of 15 amino acids. In germline, CDR1 is SGHRS, CDR2 YFSETQ. CDR3 sequence: CASSLQGPPYNEQFF. The CDR3 DNA is TGCGCCAGCAGCTTGCAGGGGCCCCCCTACAATGAGCAGTTCTTC.

The chain combines TRBV28 with TRBJ1-4; 8 positions match TRBD1. The germline gives CDR1 MDHEN, CDR2 SYDVKM. This CDR3 is 17 amino acids long. The J segment lost 5 bases and the V segment lost 5 bases, leaving 13 bases of the junction unmatched. The chain's CDR3 is CASSLIYGDRRNEKLFF. DNA of the CDR3: TGTGCCAGCAGTCTGATTTACGGGGACAGGCGGAATGAAAAACTGTTTTTT. The complete variable domain, with remaining parts taken from reference TRBV28 and TRBJ1-4, reads DVKVTQSSRYLVKRTGEKVFLECVQDMDHENMFWYRQDPGLGLRLIYFSYDVKMKEKGDIPEGYSVSREKKERFSLILESASTNQTSMYLCASSLIYGDRRNEKLFFGSGTQLSVL.

This clone appeared once. The V and J genes are TRBV9 and TRBJ1-2, with 7 nucleotides matching TRBD1. The CDR3 runs 13 residues. The V and J ends lost 2 bases and 7 bases, in that order; junction bases with no gene match: 5. CDR1 SGDLS and CDR2 YYNGEE come from the germline V gene. The CDR3 loop is CASSVKTGTGYTF. The CDR3 nucleotides read TGTGCCAGCAGCGTGAAGACAGGGACTGGCTACACCTTC. The whole variable domain, remainder taken from reference TRBV9 and TRBJ1-2, is DSGVTQTPKHLITATGQRVTLRCSPRSGDLSVYWYQQSLDQGLQFLIQYYNGEERAKGNILERFSAQQFPDLHSELNLSSLELGDSALYFCASSVKTGTGYTFGSGTRLTVV.

The chain has TRBV18 and TRBJ2-1, with 7 bases aligning to TRBD2. In germline, CDR1 is KGHSH, CDR2 LQKENI. Trimming cost V 1 base and J 4 bases; bases outside gene matches: 4. CDR3 length equals 15 residues. CDR3 in DNA: TGTGCCAGCTCACCACGGGAGGGCCAATACAATGAGCAGTTCTTC. Residues: CASSPREGQYNEQFF.

The table lists this clone with a few counts. The chain joins TRBV29-1 to TRBJ1-1; 7 positions match TRBD1. This CDR3 contains 15 residues. V lost 4 bases and J lost 1; bases outside the gene matches: 9. Germline CDR1 SQVTM, CDR2 ANQGSEA. CDR3 nucleotides: TGCAGCGTTGTAGGGACAGCTGACTCGAACACTGAAGCTTTCTTT. Its protein is CSVVGTADSNTEAFF.

The rearrangement joins TRBV2 to TRBJ2-6; weak D call: TRBD1 (5 bases). V was pared by 7 bases and J by 0 bases, with 7 bases between. The CDR3 length is 14 residues. CDR1 and CDR2 (germline): SNHLY, FYNNEI. CDR3 in amino acids: CASKDNSGANVLTF. In DNA form, the CDR3 reads TGTGCCAGCAAGGACAACTCTGGGGCCAACGTCCTGACTTTC.

The chain links TRBV5-1 to TRBJ1-2, with D uncertain. CDR1 and CDR2 from the germline V gene are SGHRS and YFSETQ. V lost 4 bases and J lost 3, with 7 bases in between. The CDR3 has 12 amino acids. The CDR3 reads CASSLTDYGYTF. In DNA, the CDR3 is TGCGCCAGCAGCCTTACAGACTATGGCTACACCTTC. Using reference TRBV5-1 and TRBJ1-2 for the parts outside the CDR3, the full variable domain is KAGVTQTPRYLIKTRGQQVTLSCSPISGHRSVSWYQQTPGQGLQFLFEYFSETQRNKGNFPGRFSGRQFSNSRSEMNVSTLELGDSALYLCASSLTDYGYTFGSGTRLTVV.

The chain couples TRBV30 to TRBJ2-1; TRBD2 might be the D (6 bases). Germline lookup yields CDR1 GTSNPN and CDR2 SVGIG (reference sequence). This CDR3 contains 16 residues. Trimming shortened V by 4 bases and J by 4 bases, and 20 bases separated the two germline ends. The DNA of the CDR3 is TGTGCCTGGATACGCACCGGGACTGAAGCTTACAATGAGCAGTTCTTC. It is translated as CAWIRTGTEAYNEQFF.

The J gene is TRBJ2-3, the V gene TRBV5-5, with D perhaps matching TRBD2 (6 bases). The CDR3 length is 15 residues. Trimming left V 1 base short and J 0 bases short, with 9 bases between. Germline V gene lookup returns CDR1 SGHKS and CDR2 YYEKEE (reference sequence). CDR3 amino acids: CASSLLAASTDTQYF. The CDR3 DNA is TGTGCCAGCAGCTTGTTAGCGGCGAGCACAGATACGCAGTATTTT.

The chain employs TRBV11-3 and TRBJ2-3; TRBD2 matches at 9 bases. The germline gives CDR1 SGHNT, CDR2 YENEEA. Losses at the gene ends were 0 bases for V and 4 bases for J; bases not matched to a gene: 5. CDR3 length equals 16 residues. The CDR3 nucleotides are TGTGCCAGCAGCTTAGACGCGGGAGGGCCCGCAGATACGCAGTATTTT. Translated, it gives CASSLDAGGPADTQYF.

The gene calls are TRBV6-5 and TRBJ2-7, with 9 bases identical to TRBD1. Germline V lookup: CDR1 MNHEY, CDR2 SVGAGI. The CDR3 contains 15 residues. J gave up 7 bases and V 2 bases, and 9 bases lay outside the gene matches. CDR3: CASSYTGQGLREQYF. The CDR3 DNA sequence: TGTGCCAGCAGTTACACGGGACAGGGTTTGCGGGAGCAGTACTTC.

This clone was seen just once. The rearrangement links TRBV13 to TRBJ1-1, with 9 bases identical to TRBD1. Per germline, CDR1 PRHDT and CDR2 FYEKMQ (reference sequence). V dropped 3 bases and J dropped 4; count of bases not matched to a gene: 6. The CDR3 contains 15 residues. CDR3 region: CASSFPGQGSTEAFF. The DNA for the CDR3 is TGTGCCAGCAGCTTCCCCGGACAGGGGTCCACTGAAGCTTTCTTT.

The genes are TRBV11-2 and TRBJ2-1, with TRBD2 identical over 10 bases. This CDR3 spans 15 amino acids. With 6 bases clipped from V and 1 base from J, the junction kept 3 bases outside the gene matches. CDR1 SGHAT and CDR2 FQNNGV come from the germline V gene. The CDR3 is CASRTSGKSYNEQFF. CDR3 sequence (DNA): TGTGCCAGCAGAACTAGCGGGAAATCCTACAATGAGCAGTTCTTC.

This chain joins TRBV5-1 and TRBJ2-3, with 8 positions matching TRBD1. CDR1 SGHRS and CDR2 YFSETQ come from the germline V gene. This CDR3 comprises 15 residues. The trim removed 2 bases at V and 1 base at J, leaving 3 bases unmatched. Here the CDR3 reads CASSLPTGGTDTQYF. The CDR3 nucleotides are TGCGCCAGCAGCTTACCGACAGGGGGCACAGATACGCAGTATTTT.

The rearrangement joins TRBV2 to TRBJ2-4; D might be TRBD2 (5 bases). CDR1 is SNHLY and CDR2 is FYNNEI in the germline V gene. V shed 0 bases and J shed 0 bases, with 6 bases lying between them. This CDR3 spans 15 amino acids. Written as DNA, the CDR3 is TGTGCCAGCAGTGAAGCGCGGGTAGCCAAAAACATTCAGTACTTC. Translating gives CASSEARVAKNIQYF.

The V call is TRBV28, the J call TRBJ2-5; 7 positions agree with TRBD1. Germline lookup yields CDR1 MDHEN and CDR2 SYDVKM. The trim removed 5 bases at V and 2 bases at J, leaving 2 bases unmatched. The CDR3 consists of 13 residues. The CDR3 DNA reads as TGTGCCAGCAGTACGACAGGGCAAGAGACCCAGTACTTC. It encodes CASSTTGQETQYF. Based on the CDR3 plus reference TRBV28 and TRBJ2-5, the full variable domain is DVKVTQSSRYLVKRTGEKVFLECVQDMDHENMFWYRQDPGLGLRLIYFSYDVKMKEKGDIPEGYSVSREKKERFSLILESASTNQTSMYLCASSTTGQETQYFGPGTRLLVL.